The 14 T cell receptor beta chains in this list originate from one sample, sequenced in a study of blood T cell repertoires in COVID-19. Clones were read by immunoSEQ multiplex PCR, and TCRdb kept only the in-frame ones, dropping some. The sample lists about 200,000 clones; 86% were seen once. The sequenced sample consisted of PBMCs or T cells enriched from blood (not recorded which). These receptor sequences come from a woman aged 25-40 years who had been exposed to COVID-19.

This clone appeared a few times. V is TRBV4-1 and J is TRBJ1-3; D unresolved. CDR1 is MGHRA, CDR2 YSYEKL, per germline. Trimming removed 7 bases at V and 4 bases at J, with 14 bases between. This CDR3 has 14 residues. DNA for the CDR3: TGCGCCAGCACCCCGGAGGCAGGAGGAAACACCATATATTTT. Translating gives CASTPEAGGNTIYF.

This clone has more than one count but fewer than ten. V gene TRBV7-9 combines with J gene TRBJ1-6; 11 bases fit TRBD1. Germline V gene sequence: CDR1 SEHNR, CDR2 FQNEAQ (reference sequence). J lost 9 bases, V lost 5 bases, and 0 bases had no gene match. The CDR3 runs 13 residues. CDR3 coding DNA: TGTGCCAGCAGCGGGACAGGGGGTTCACCCCTCCACTTT. Protein: CASSGTGGSPLHF.

The chain employs TRBV5-4 and TRBJ2-3, with 9 positions matching TRBD2. Trimming cost V 2 bases and J 1 base; bases outside gene matches: 14. This CDR3 has 19 residues. Germline V lookup: CDR1 SGHNT, CDR2 YYREEE (reference sequence). CDR3 in DNA: TGTGCCAGCAGCTTAATGCTGTCTAGCGGGGTCGTGGGCACAGATACGCAGTATTTT. Residues: CASSLMLSSGVVGTDTQYF.

The rearrangement joins TRBV19 to TRBJ1-1, with D possibly being TRBD1 (6 bases). The CDR3 extends over 14 amino acids. V lost 2 bases and J 1 base, leaving 8 bases between the germline ends. Germline V gene lookup returns CDR1 LNHDA and CDR2 SQIVND (reference sequence). In nucleotides, the CDR3 is TGTGCCAGTAGTATACAGACAGGGAACACTGAAGCTTTCTTT. Its translation is CASSIQTGNTEAFF.

The chain combines TRBV9 with TRBJ2-1, with 9 bases aligning to TRBD2. This CDR3 spans 16 amino acids. Per the germline V gene, CDR1 is SGDLS and CDR2 is YYNGEE. V was pared by 3 bases and J by 3 bases, with 7 bases of the junction left unmatched. The CDR3 coding sequence is TGTGCCAGCAGCGCACTGATAGCGGGGGACTACAATGAGCAGTTCTTC. Amino acids: CASSALIAGDYNEQFF.

This chain joins TRBV10-3 and TRBJ1-1; D call uncertain. CDR3 length: 15 residues. The germline V gene has CDR1 ENHRY and CDR2 SYGVKD. V lost 0 bases, J lost 5 bases, and 13 bases lay in between. This chain's CDR3 is CAISESSGRRTEAFF. The CDR3 DNA reads TGTGCCATCAGTGAGTCCAGCGGAAGGCGGACTGAAGCTTTCTTT.

The V and J genes are TRBV28 and TRBJ2-3, with 8 bases aligning to TRBD2. The germline V gene encodes CDR1 MDHEN and CDR2 SYDVKM. There are 15 residues in the CDR3. V was clipped by 6 bases and J by 6 bases; unmatched bases: 11. CDR3 sequence: CASSSPPGGADTQYF. CDR3 coding DNA: TGTGCCAGCAGCTCCCCTCCGGGGGGGGCGGATACGCAGTATTTT. Combining the CDR3 with reference TRBV28 and TRBJ2-3 gives the whole variable domain DVKVTQSSRYLVKRTGEKVFLECVQDMDHENMFWYRQDPGLGLRLIYFSYDVKMKEKGDIPEGYSVSREKKERFSLILESASTNQTSMYLCASSSPPGGADTQYFGPGTRLTVL.

In this sample, this clone turned up once. This rearrangement joins TRBV12-3 or TRBV12-4 to TRBJ1-2, with D unclear. Trimming cost V 2 bases and J 2 bases, with 6 bases left between them. The CDR3 loop spans 13 amino acids. The CDR3 nucleotides are TGTGCCAGCAGTTTATCCGGGAACTATGGCTACACCTTC. Translation gives CASSLSGNYGYTF.

This rearrangement joins TRBV2 to TRBJ2-7; D not certain. Germline assignment: CDR1 SNHLY and CDR2 FYNNEI. The CDR3 length is 13 residues. Trimming removed 1 base from V and 4 bases from J, with 8 bases in between. CDR3 DNA sequence: TGTGCCAGCAGTGAAGACAGACCGTACGAGCAGTACTTC. Translated: CASSEDRPYEQYF.

The chain has TRBV6-5 and TRBJ1-2; 9 nucleotides match TRBD1. V was pared by 6 bases and J by 4 bases, with 9 bases of the junction left unmatched. This CDR3 has 15 residues. CDR1 and CDR2 from the germline V gene are MNHEY and SVGAGI. This CDR3 is CASRHRQGVSYGYTF. In DNA form, the CDR3 reads TGTGCCAGCAGACATCGACAGGGGGTTTCCTATGGCTACACCTTC.

This chain connects TRBV24-1 to TRBJ2-5; 9 bases fit TRBD1. CDR1 and CDR2 (germline): KGHDR, SFDVKD. Trimming took 6 bases from V and 6 from J; bases not matched to a gene: 7. This CDR3 region has 14 residues. CDR3 DNA: TGTGCCACCAGTCTAGGACAGGGGTTGCAGACCCAGTACTTC. Protein product: CATSLGQGLQTQYF.

The rearrangement joins TRBV11-2 to TRBJ2-7; 9 bases agree with TRBD1. The V segment lost 6 bases and the J segment 2 bases; nucleotides outside the gene matches: 11. The germline gives CDR1 SGHAT, CDR2 FQNNGV. There are 16 residues in the CDR3. The CDR3 nucleotides are TGTGCCAGCAGAGGTATCTCGGGACAGGGAACCTACGAGCAGTACTTC. This translates into CASRGISGQGTYEQYF.

The chain carries TRBV7-6 and TRBJ2-7; perhaps TRBD2 as D (6 bases). Germline V gene lookup returns CDR1 SGHVS and CDR2 FNYEAQ. The length of the CDR3 is 15 residues. V gave up 0 bases and J gave up 0 bases, with 9 bases separating them. The CDR3 DNA follows: TGTGCCAGCAGCTTAGCGGAGGGGAGCTCCTACGAGCAGTACTTC. Protein: CASSLAEGSSYEQYF.

V gene TRBV2 combines with J gene TRBJ1-5; 10 bases agree with TRBD1. Unmatched junction bases numbered 4, after V lost 6 bases and J lost 2 bases. The CDR3 sequence is 15 residues long. Germline CDR1 SNHLY, CDR2 FYNNEI. Here the CDR3 DNA reads TGTGCCAGCAGGATCGGGACAGGGGGCAATCAGCCCCAGCATTTT. The encoded protein is CASRIGTGGNQPQHF.